This T cell receptor beta chain was sequenced during a study of T cells in Graves' hyperthyroidism and ophthalmopathy. Across the whole study: The blood sample was taken at first diagnosis, before treatment began.

The sample holds many counts of this clonotype. Trimming cost V 2 bases and J 0 bases, with 8 bases left between them. The CDR3 runs to 14 residues. CDR1 is DFQATT, CDR2 SNEGSKA, per germline (reference sequence). Subjects with ophthalmopathy showed a Clinical Activity Score no lower than 3, a NOSPECS grade no lower than 4, and a duration shorter than 3 months. Reasons for excluding patients were uncontrolled infection, other autoimmune disease, pregnancy or lactation. Amplified regions were TCR beta CDR3 sequences from RNA transcripts. Using the HTBI primer set, a first-round RT-PCR was run on the TCR CDR3. From the multiplex PCR reads, TCRdb called clonotypes with MiXCR, one entry per CDR3 protein. The sample consists of approximately 570,000 distinct CDR3 sequences, 15% to 20% of them appearing once.

The chain has TRBV20-1 and TRBJ2-1; the D gene is possibly TRBD2 (7 bases). This clonotype was obtained from a man aged 35 to 55 with Graves' ophthalmopathy. The sequencing input was blood. CDR3 bases: TGCAGTGCTAGAAGGGGGGGCTCCTACAATGAGCAGTTCTTC. Translation: CSARRGGSYNEQFF.